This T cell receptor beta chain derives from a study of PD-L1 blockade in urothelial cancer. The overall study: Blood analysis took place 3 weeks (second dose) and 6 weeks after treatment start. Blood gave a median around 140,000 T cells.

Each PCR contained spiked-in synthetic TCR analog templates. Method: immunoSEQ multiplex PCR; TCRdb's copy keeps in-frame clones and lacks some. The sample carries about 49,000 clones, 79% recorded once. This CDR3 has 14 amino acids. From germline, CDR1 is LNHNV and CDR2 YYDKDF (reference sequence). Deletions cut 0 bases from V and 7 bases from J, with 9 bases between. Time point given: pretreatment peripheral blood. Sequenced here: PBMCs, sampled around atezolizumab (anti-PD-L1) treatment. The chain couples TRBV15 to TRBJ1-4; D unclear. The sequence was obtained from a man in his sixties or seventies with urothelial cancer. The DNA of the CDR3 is TGTGCCACCAGCAGAGATCTGGGCGTTGAAAAACTGTTTTTT. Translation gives CATSRDLGVEKLFF.